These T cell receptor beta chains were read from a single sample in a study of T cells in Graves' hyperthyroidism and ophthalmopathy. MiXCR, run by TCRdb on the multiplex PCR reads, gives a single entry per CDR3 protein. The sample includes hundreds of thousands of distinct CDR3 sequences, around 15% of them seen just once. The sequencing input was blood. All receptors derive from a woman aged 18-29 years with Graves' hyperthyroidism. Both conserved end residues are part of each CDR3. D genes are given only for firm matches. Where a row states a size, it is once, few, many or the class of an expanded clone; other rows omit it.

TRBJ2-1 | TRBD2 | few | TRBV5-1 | TGCGCCAGCAGCTTGGGACTAGCGGGAATCTTCTACAATGAGCAGTTCTTC | CASSLGLAGIFYNEQFF
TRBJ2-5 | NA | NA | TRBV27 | TGTGCCAGCAGTTCTCCCGGTAGGGTAGCGGATCAAGAGACCCAGTACTTC | CASSSPGRVADQETQYF
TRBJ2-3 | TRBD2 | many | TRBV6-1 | TGTGCCAGCAGTCAGCGGGGTCGACCAGATACGCAGTATTTT | CASSQRGRPDTQYF
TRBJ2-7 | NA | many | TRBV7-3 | TGTGCCAGCAGGGAGACGGCTACGACCTACGAGCAGTACTTC | CASRETATTYEQYF
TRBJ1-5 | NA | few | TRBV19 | TGTGCCAGCCAGACAGGCCCGCTCAATCAGCCCCAGCATTTT | CASQTGPLNQPQHF
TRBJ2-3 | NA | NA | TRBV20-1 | TGCAGTGCTAGACCCCCAGCTGGCCCTAGCACAGATACGCAGTATTTT | CSARPPAGPSTDTQYF
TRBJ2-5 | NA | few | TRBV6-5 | TGTGCCAGCAGTTACTCCCAGGGCGGAGAGACCCAGTACTTC | CASSYSQGGETQYF
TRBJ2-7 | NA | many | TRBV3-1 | TGTGCCAGCAGACCAGACGGCGGCTACGAGCAGTACTTC | CASRPDGGYEQYF
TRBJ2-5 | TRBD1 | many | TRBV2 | TGTGCCAGCAGGGACACCGGGACAGGGAACCAAGAGACCCAGTACTTC | CASRDTGTGNQETQYF
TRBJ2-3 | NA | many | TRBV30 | TGTGCCTGGAGTGTAGTCTCGTCAACAGATACGCAGTATTTT | CAWSVVSSTDTQYF
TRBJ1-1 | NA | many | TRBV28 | TGTGCCAGCACCTCGGACGAGAGAGCTTTCTTT | CASTSDERAFF
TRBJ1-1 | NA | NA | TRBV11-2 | TGTGCCAGCAGCTTAATTCAGGGGTTGAACACTGAAGCTTTCTTT | CASSLIQGLNTEAFF
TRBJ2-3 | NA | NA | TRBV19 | TGTGCCAGTACTAGCCCCTCGTCCGGCACAGATACGCAGTATTTT | CASTSPSSGTDTQYF
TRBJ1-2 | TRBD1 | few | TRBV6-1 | TGTGCCAGCGGGACAGGGGGCGGCTATGGCTACACCTTC | CASGTGGGYGYTF
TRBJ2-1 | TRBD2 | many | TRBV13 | TGTGCCAGCAGGCGCCTACTAGCGTTCTCCTACAATGAGCAGTTCTTC | CASRRLLAFSYNEQFF
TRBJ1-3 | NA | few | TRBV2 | TGTGCCAGCAGTAGGGATACAATCGGAAACACCATATATTTT | CASSRDTIGNTIYF
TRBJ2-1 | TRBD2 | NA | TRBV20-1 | TGCAGTGCTCGGCGGGGGGCCGGTGAGCAGTTCTTC | CSARRGAGEQFF
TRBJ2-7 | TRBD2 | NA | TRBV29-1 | TGCAGCGTTGAATGGACTAGCGGGAGGATAAGCGATGAGCAGTACTTC | CSVEWTSGRISDEQYF
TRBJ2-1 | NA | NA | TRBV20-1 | TGCAGTGCTAGAGCAGGGCGGCGGGTTAAGGTGCAGTTCTTC | CSARAGRRVKVQFF
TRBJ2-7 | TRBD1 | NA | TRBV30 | TGTGCCTGGAGTTTTCTCCGGACAGGGCGACTCTACGAGCAGTACTTC | CAWSFLRTGRLYEQYF
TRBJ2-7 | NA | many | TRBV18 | TGTGCCAGCTCACCCTTTGACCTTTACGAGCAGTACTTC | CASSPFDLYEQYF
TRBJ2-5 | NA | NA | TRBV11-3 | TGTGCCAGCAGCTTAGTATTCGGACTTGAAGAGACCCAGTACTTC | CASSLVFGLEETQYF
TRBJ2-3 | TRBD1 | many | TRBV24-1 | TGTGCCACCAGTGAATACCCCACAGGGGTGGGCACAGATACGCAGTATTTT | CATSEYPTGVGTDTQYF
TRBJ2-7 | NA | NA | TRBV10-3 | TGTGCCATCAGCTCCCACAATGAGCAGTACTTC | CAISSHNEQYF
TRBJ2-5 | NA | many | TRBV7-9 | TGTGCCAGCAGCTGGAGATCCGAACAAGAGACCCAGTACTTC | CASSWRSEQETQYF
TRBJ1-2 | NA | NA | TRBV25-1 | TGTGCCAGCAGTGAGGAAGAATTCTATGGCTACACCTTC | CASSEEEFYGYTF
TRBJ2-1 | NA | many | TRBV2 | TGTGCCATAACCAGGGGTCAATTAGTCAATGAGCAGTTCTTC | CAITRGQLVNEQFF
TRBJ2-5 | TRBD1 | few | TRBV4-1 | TGCGCCAGCAGCTCTTCTGGACAGGGCGAGTCTTCCCAGTACTTC | CASSSSGQGESSQYF
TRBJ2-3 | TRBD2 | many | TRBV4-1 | TGCGCCAGCAGCCAAGTCGTAGCGGGAGGGGCAGATACGCAGTATTTT | CASSQVVAGGADTQYF
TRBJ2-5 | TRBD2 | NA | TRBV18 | TGTGCCAGCTCACCAAGGGGGACTAGTCAAGAGACCCAGTACTTC | CASSPRGTSQETQYF
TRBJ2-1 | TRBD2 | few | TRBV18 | TGTGCCAGCTCACCACCTAGCGGGAGTAGTAATGAGCAGTTCTTC | CASSPPSGSSNEQFF
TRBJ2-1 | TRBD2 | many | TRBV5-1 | TGCGCCAGCAGTTATGTAGCGGGAGGGACCTACAATGAGCAGTTCTTC | CASSYVAGGTYNEQFF
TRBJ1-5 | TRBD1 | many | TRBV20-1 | TGCAGTGCCCGGACAGGGTCAATTCCCCAGCATTTT | CSARTGSIPQHF